This T cell receptor beta chain was found in a study of blood T cell repertoires in COVID-19. Germline CDR1 is SQVTM and CDR2 is ANQGSEA. V dropped 4 bases and J dropped 1 base, with 11 bases sitting between them. The CDR3 loop spans 14 amino acids. In its sample, this clone was seen a few times. The repertoire was sequenced with immunoSEQ multiplex PCR; TCRdb's copy has only in-frame clones and lacks some. This sample has approximately 200,000 clones, with approximately 90% found just once. This clonotype was sampled from a woman under 40 who had recovered from COVID-19. The chain joins TRBV29-1 to TRBJ2-1; possible D gene TRBD2, 6 bases. The sequenced material came from PBMCs or T cells enriched from blood (not recorded which). This CDR3 reads CSVVLGGSYNEQFF. The CDR3 region has the DNA TGCAGCGTTGTTCTTGGGGGGTCCTACAATGAGCAGTTCTTC.